Listed below are T cell receptor beta chains from one sample, sequenced in a study of control samples from healthy donors and cancer patients. TCRdb's table, derived via immunoSEQ multiplex PCR, lists solely in-frame clones and lacks some. The sample lists tens of thousands of clones, 85% to 95% seen once, with under 0.95% in the top ten. Sequenced input: PBMCs. These receptors originate from a man aged 25 to 40 with colorectal cancer. Each CDR3 is given with its conserved first and last residue. The D gene is left open where the match is weak. Not all rows give a size; the values are once, few, many and, for expanded clones, a class.

D: -; V: TRBV9; J: TRBJ2-1; size: once; CDR3: CASSVGWREQFF; DNA: TGTGCCAGCAGCGTAGGGTGGCGAGAGCAGTTCTTC
D: -; V: TRBV7-6; J: TRBJ1-3; size: once; CDR3: CASSIGTGNTIYF; DNA: TGTGCCAGCAGCATAGGGACTGGAAACACCATATATTTT
D: -; V: TRBV7-9; J: TRBJ1-2; size: few; CDR3: CASTDGTAPGGYTF; DNA: TGTGCCAGCACCGACGGAACGGCCCCCGGTGGCTACACCTTC
D: -; V: TRBV29-1; J: TRBJ1-2; size: -; CDR3: CSVEGAGGYTF; DNA: TGCAGCGTTGAGGGAGCGGGTGGCTACACCTTC
D: TRBD2; V: TRBV6-5; J: TRBJ2-4; size: -; CDR3: CASSKRGEDIQYF; DNA: TGTGCCAGCAGCAAGCGGGGGGAGGACATTCAGTACTTC
D: TRBD1; V: TRBV7-2; J: TRBJ2-4; size: -; CDR3: CASSLAPGQGWNIQYF; DNA: TGTGCCAGCAGCTTAGCTCCGGGACAGGGATGGAACATTCAGTACTTC
D: -; V: TRBV9; J: TRBJ1-2; size: -; CDR3: CASSVATGRNYGYTF; DNA: TGTGCCAGCAGCGTAGCCACAGGTAGAAACTATGGCTACACCTTC
D: -; V: TRBV5-1; J: TRBJ1-5; size: few; CDR3: CASSFRPGMSQPQHF; DNA: TGCGCCAGCAGCTTCCGTCCGGGAATGAGTCAGCCCCAGCATTTT
D: TRBD1; V: TRBV14; J: TRBJ2-3; size: -; CDR3: CASSKRTGPFSFTDTQYF; DNA: TGTGCCAGCAGCAAAAGGACAGGACCCTTTTCTTTCACAGATACGCAGTATTTT
D: -; V: TRBV5-1; J: TRBJ2-5; size: -; CDR3: CASSLDGSETQYF; DNA: TGCGCCAGCAGCTTGGACGGGTCGGAGACCCAGTACTTC
D: -; V: TRBV6-5; J: TRBJ2-3; size: -; CDR3: CASSPSLVTQYF; DNA: TGTGCCAGCAGTCCCTCATTGGTGACGCAGTATTTT
D: -; V: TRBV9; J: TRBJ2-1; size: once; CDR3: CASSVEWGSYNEQFF; DNA: TGTGCCAGCAGCGTAGAGTGGGGGTCCTACAATGAGCAGTTCTTC
D: -; V: TRBV12-3/TRBV12-4; J: TRBJ1-2; size: -; CDR3: CASSYVINYGYTF; DNA: TGTGCCAGCAGTTACGTAATTAACTATGGCTACACCTTC
D: -; V: TRBV5-4; J: TRBJ1-2; size: -; CDR3: CASSFPSNYGYTF; DNA: TGTGCCAGCAGCTTTCCATCTAACTATGGCTACACCTTC
D: TRBD1; V: TRBV5-4; J: TRBJ2-1; size: -; CDR3: CASSLQGATYNEQFF; DNA: TGTGCCAGCAGCTTGCAGGGGGCGACCTACAATGAGCAGTTCTTC
D: TRBD1; V: TRBV2; J: TRBJ2-1; size: -; CDR3: CASSRDSNSYNEQFF; DNA: TGTGCCAGCAGTCGGGACAGCAACTCCTACAATGAGCAGTTCTTC
D: TRBD1; V: TRBV30; J: TRBJ1-2; size: -; CDR3: CAWSSTGTGYGYTF; DNA: TGTGCCTGGAGTTCTACCGGGACAGGCTATGGCTACACCTTC
D: -; V: TRBV18; J: TRBJ2-2; size: -; CDR3: CASSPRRDGELFF; DNA: TGTGCCAGCTCACCACGGAGGGACGGGGAGCTGTTTTTT
D: -; V: TRBV19; J: TRBJ2-1; size: -; CDR3: CASKRAQGSGYNEQFF; DNA: TGTGCCAGTAAGAGGGCTCAGGGATCAGGATACAATGAGCAGTTCTTC
D: TRBD1; V: TRBV30; J: TRBJ1-4; size: -; CDR3: CAWRPTGTGNEKLFF; DNA: TGTGCCTGGAGACCAACGGGGACAGGGAACGAAAAACTGTTTTTT
D: -; V: TRBV7-2; J: TRBJ1-2; size: -; CDR3: CASSLEYRERGYTF; DNA: TGTGCCAGCAGCTTAGAATACAGGGAACGTGGCTACACCTTC
D: -; V: TRBV4-3; J: TRBJ2-3; size: once; CDR3: CASSQDWTRGTDTQYF; DNA: TGCGCCAGCAGCCAGGACTGGACCCGCGGGACAGATACGCAGTATTTT
D: TRBD2; V: TRBV2; J: TRBJ2-3; size: -; CDR3: CASLPGLASTDTQYF; DNA: TGTGCCAGCCTCCCGGGACTAGCTAGCACAGATACGCAGTATTTT
D: -; V: TRBV18; J: TRBJ2-3; size: -; CDR3: CASSPGGAFTDTQYF; DNA: TGTGCCAGCTCACCAGGGGGCGCTTTCACAGATACGCAGTATTTT
D: TRBD1; V: TRBV2; J: TRBJ2-5; size: -; CDR3: CASNGQGAGETQYF; DNA: TGTGCCAGCAACGGACAGGGGGCAGGGGAGACCCAGTACTTC
D: -; V: TRBV19; J: TRBJ2-7; size: -; CDR3: CASSFGTWDEQYF; DNA: TGTGCCAGTAGTTTTGGGACGTGGGACGAGCAGTACTTC